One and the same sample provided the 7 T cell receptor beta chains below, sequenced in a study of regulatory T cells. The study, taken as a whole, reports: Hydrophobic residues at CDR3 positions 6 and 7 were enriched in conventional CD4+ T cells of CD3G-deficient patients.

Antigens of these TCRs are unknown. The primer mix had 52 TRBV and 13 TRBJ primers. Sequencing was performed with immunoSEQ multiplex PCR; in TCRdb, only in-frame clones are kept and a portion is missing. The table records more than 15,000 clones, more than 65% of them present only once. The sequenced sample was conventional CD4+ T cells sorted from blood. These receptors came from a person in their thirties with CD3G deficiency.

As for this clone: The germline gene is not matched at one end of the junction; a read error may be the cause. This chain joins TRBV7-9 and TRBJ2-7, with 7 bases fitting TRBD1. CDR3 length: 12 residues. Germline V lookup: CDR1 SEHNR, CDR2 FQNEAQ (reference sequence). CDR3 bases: TGTGCCAGCAGCCGATCATCGGGACAGCCTAACTTC. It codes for CASSRSSGQPNF.

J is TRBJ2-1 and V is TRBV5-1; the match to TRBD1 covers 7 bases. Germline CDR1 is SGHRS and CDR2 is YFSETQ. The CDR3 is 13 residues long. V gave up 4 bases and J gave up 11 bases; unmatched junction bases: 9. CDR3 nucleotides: TGCGCCAGCAGCCTGGAGACAGGGACAAAGCAGTTCTTC. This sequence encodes CASSLETGTKQFF. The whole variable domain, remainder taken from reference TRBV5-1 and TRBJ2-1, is KAGVTQTPRYLIKTRGQQVTLSCSPISGHRSVSWYQQTPGQGLQFLFEYFSETQRNKGNFPGRFSGRQFSNSRSEMNVSTLELGDSALYLCASSLETGTKQFFGPGTRLTVL.

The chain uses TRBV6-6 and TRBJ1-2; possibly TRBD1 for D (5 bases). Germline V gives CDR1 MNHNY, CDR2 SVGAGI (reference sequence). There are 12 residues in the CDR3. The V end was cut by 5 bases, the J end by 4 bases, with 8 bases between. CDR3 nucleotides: TGTGCCAGCAGTCAGGGTCGCTATGGCTACACCTTC. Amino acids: CASSQGRYGYTF.

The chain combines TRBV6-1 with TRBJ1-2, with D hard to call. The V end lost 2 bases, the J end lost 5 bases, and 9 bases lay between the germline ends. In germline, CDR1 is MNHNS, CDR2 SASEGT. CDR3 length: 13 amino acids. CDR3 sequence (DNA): TGTGCCAGCAGTGAACGGGCAACTTATGGCTACACCTTC. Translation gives CASSERATYGYTF.

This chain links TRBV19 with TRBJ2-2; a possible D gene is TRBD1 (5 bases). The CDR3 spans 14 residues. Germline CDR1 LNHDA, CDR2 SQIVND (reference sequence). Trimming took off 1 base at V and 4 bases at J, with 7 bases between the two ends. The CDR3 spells CASSIGQGTGELFF. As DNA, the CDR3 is TGTGCCAGTAGTATAGGGCAGGGCACCGGGGAGCTGTTTTTT.

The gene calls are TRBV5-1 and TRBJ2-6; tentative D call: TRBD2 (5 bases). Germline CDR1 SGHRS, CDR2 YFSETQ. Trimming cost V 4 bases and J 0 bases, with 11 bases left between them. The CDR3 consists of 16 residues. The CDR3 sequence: CASSPGLFSGANVLTF. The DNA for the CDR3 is TGCGCCAGCAGCCCCGGACTGTTCTCTGGGGCCAACGTCCTGACTTTC.

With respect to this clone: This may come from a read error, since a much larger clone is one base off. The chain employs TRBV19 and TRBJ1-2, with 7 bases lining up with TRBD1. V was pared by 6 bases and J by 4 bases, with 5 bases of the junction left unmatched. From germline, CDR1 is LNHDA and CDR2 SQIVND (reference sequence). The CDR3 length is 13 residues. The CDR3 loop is CASSRQGGYGYTF. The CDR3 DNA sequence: TGTGCCAGTAGCCGACAGGGAGGCTATGGCTACACCTTC.